This T cell receptor beta chain was captured in a study of blood T cell repertoires in COVID-19 (TCRdb year 2020). Regarding the complete study: Samples from collaborators originated in the United States, Italy and Spain and spanned both the acute and convalescent phases of COVID-19. The prospective study material was composed of cDNA or gDNA derived from T cells, B-cell-depleted T cells, or PBMCs. Subjects who had been exposed to COVID-19, were actively infected with it, or had recovered from it provided the deeply sampled blood TCRbeta repertoires that made up the dataset. A freely available public database, intended as a resource for researchers studying the immune response to SARS-CoV-2, is where the repertoires were released. The samples were drawn from two sources: the first 160 participants of the ongoing ImmuneRACE study, and 1,200 or so subjects contributed by 6 global collaborators. Nearly every sample came with metadata listing a de-identified subject ID, COVID-19 status, age in years and sex. Where HLA class I and class II types were available, the types were taken from metadata supplied by the sample provider, not from assay-based typing. Study-wide findings and limitations: Clinical and demographic metadata were provided uncurated, with the amount varying by source and participant.

Each collaborating institution followed its own protocols to collect whole blood in K2EDTA tubes. For TCRbeta analysis, collaborator samples were shipped as frozen whole blood, as isolated PBMCs, or as DNA extracted from either sample type. From the cysteine up to the phenylalanine, the CDR3 has a length of 15 residues. Here the CDR3 DNA is all that survives: 45 bases in frame from base 1. The CDR1 and CDR2 encoded by the germline V gene are ENHRY and SYGVKD. The germline V end is reduced by 2 bases and the J end by 6 bases; junction bases left unmatched: 6. TCRbeta CDR3 regions were amplified from genomic DNA by means of the immunoSEQ Assay, a bias-controlled multiplex PCR. The original methods were these. Within the assay, amplification of reference gene primers was used to estimate how many nucleated cells each sample contained. To quantify the absolute abundance of each unique TCRbeta CDR3 rearrangement, sequence reads were collapsed and filtered. For each sample, productive Simpson clonality was calculated by taking the square root of Simpson's diversity index across productive rearrangements. Not all clones reach the TCRdb copy of this immuneACCESS table, which keeps in-frame sequences only. Checked studies attribute under half of the gap to unresolved V genes and leave the rest unexplained. Clonal size and the V and J genes are those of that table, whereas D and trimming came from the DNA. The sample table holds a few hundred thousand clones, of which around 84% were seen once. The top ten clonotypes cover around a sixth of the sample.

As regards this clone: Its recognized antigen is unknown. No much larger clonotype is one base removed from it; base qualities were not supplied.

The origin of this receptor is an elderly woman with active or convalescent COVID-19. Here the chain combines TRBV10-3 and TRBJ1-2; 10 junctional bases match TRBD1. The specimen sequenced was peripheral blood. The bases are TGTGCCATCAGTGAGCGACAGGGGGCAATCCATGGCTACACCTTC. It codes for CAISERQGAIHGYTF.